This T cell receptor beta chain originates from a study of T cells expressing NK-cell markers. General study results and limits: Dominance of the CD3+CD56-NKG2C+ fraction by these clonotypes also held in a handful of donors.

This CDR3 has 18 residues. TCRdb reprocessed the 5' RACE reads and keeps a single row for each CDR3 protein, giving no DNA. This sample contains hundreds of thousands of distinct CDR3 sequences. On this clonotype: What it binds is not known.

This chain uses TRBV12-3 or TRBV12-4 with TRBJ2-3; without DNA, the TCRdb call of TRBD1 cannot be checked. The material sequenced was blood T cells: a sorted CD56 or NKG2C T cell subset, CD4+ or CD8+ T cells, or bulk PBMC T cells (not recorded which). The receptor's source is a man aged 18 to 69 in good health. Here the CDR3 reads CASSSKGGQGVSTDTQYF.